This TCR beta chain was observed in a study of shared T cell receptors in the human thymus. This table comes from immunoSEQ multiplex PCR, and its TCRdb copy is limited to in-frame clones, with some not included. The sample has hundreds of thousands of clones, 70% to 90% seen once. Germline V lookup: CDR1 SGDLS, CDR2 YYNGEE. This CDR3 is 14 amino acids long. Trimming shortened V by 0 bases and J by 8 bases, and 11 bases separated the two germline ends. The sample was also reused in another study, on human thymus T cells. That work states: The thymus tissue came from resections taken during corrective heart surgery. Thymic and blood repertoires seemed to show skewed V and J gene use. Thymic repertoires of unrelated individuals were reported in related research to overlap highly.

The V and J genes are TRBV9 and TRBJ2-2; D uncertain. The TCR comes from a boy under three years old with a congenital heart defect. The sample consisted of thymocytes. The chain's CDR3 is CASSVAATPGELFF. DNA for the CDR3: TGTGCCAGCAGCGTAGCTGCTACCCCAGGGGAGCTGTTTTTT.